This T cell receptor (beta chain) is drawn from a study of blood T cell repertoires in COVID-19 (dated by TCRdb to about 2020). In the study overall: Samples from collaborators originated in the United States, Italy and Spain and spanned both the acute and convalescent phases of COVID-19. Subjects who had been exposed to COVID-19, were actively infected with it, or had recovered from it provided the deeply sampled blood TCRbeta repertoires that made up the dataset. The repertoires were released in a freely available public database intended as a resource for research on the immune response to SARS-CoV-2. HLA class I and class II types, where available, came from metadata supplied by the sample provider rather than from assay-based typing. A de-identified subject ID, COVID-19 status, age in years and sex were almost always included in the sample metadata. The material from the prospective study consisted of cDNA or gDNA derived from T cells, B-cell-depleted T cells, or PBMCs. The samples were drawn from the first 160 participants of the ongoing ImmuneRACE study and from more than 1,000 subjects provided by 6 global collaborators. Here is what the overall study found, with its caveats: The amount of clinical and demographic metadata varied by source and participant and was provided uncurated.

As concerns this clone: Which antigen it targets is not known. Nothing much larger sits one base from this clone, and base qualities are not available.

Trimming costs V 0 bases and J 4 bases, and their ends lie 9 bases apart. The CDR3, cysteine through phenylalanine, is 15 amino acids long. Only the CDR3 DNA is retained, 45 bases long and in frame from the first base. From a lookup of the germline V gene, CDR1 and CDR2 are MNHEY and SVGEGT. Participants in the prospective study were aged roughly 18 to 100 years, lived in about two dozen United States geographic areas, and enrolled through a virtual design. In the prospective study, participants were assigned to cohorts based on the clinical history participants reported in a screening survey and a study questionnaire. Each participant in the prospective study had whole blood, serum and a nasopharyngeal or oropharyngeal swab collected by mobile phlebotomists. Prospective study participants could optionally give additional blood draws and questionnaires over a roughly 2-month period. Before DNA extraction, prospective study blood samples were shipped either frozen or at room temperature.

TCRbeta CDR3 regions were amplified from genomic DNA by means of the immunoSEQ Assay, a bias-controlled multiplex PCR. Per the source publication's procedure: Within the assay, amplification of reference gene primers was used to estimate how many nucleated cells each sample contained. To quantify the absolute abundance of each unique TCRbeta CDR3 rearrangement, sequence reads were collapsed and filtered. For each sample, productive Simpson clonality was calculated by taking the square root of Simpson's diversity index across productive rearrangements. TCRdb mirrors the immuneACCESS table, restricted to in-frame sequences. Some clones are absent from its copies; in checked studies, under half trace to an unresolved V gene, and the reason for the others is unknown. V and J calls and clone size are as listed in that table; D and trimming were resolved from the DNA. This sample is represented by approximately 210,000 clones; 70% to 90% of them were singletons. The top ten clonotypes cover about 4% of the sample.

The receptor was derived from a man younger than 40 with acute COVID-19. Recombination joined TRBV6-2 or TRBV6-3 with TRBJ2-2; the D gene is perhaps TRBD1, from 5 matching bases. Sequencing was performed on PBMCs or T cells enriched from blood (not recorded which). CDR3 protein: CASSYSIRVTGELFF. The DNA sequence is as follows: TGTGCCAGCAGTTACTCTATCAGGGTCACCGGGGAGCTGTTTTTT.